This is a list of T cell receptor beta chains from one sample in a study of cytomegalovirus exposure and HLA in healthy donors. Measured with immunoSEQ multiplex PCR; TCRdb has only the in-frame clones, and not every one. The table includes roughly 100,000 clones, around four fifths detected once. Sequences were obtained from PBMCs. The receptors stem from a woman in her 40s in good health and CMV-seronegative. Both conserved end residues are part of each CDR3. Fields, in order: J gene, CDR3 length, clone size, V gene, D gene, CDR3 protein, CDR3 DNA. D genes are given only for firm matches. For some rows the clone size is stated as once, few or many, or as a class when expanded; others skip it.

TRBJ2-1 16 . TRBV11-2 TRBD2 CASSFGTSGIYNEQFF TGTGCCAGCAGTTTCGGGACTAGCGGCATCTACAATGAGCAGTTCTTC
TRBJ1-1 14 . TRBV7-2 . CASSQQAHPPEAFF TGTGCCAGCAGCCAACAGGCCCACCCCCCTGAAGCTTTCTTT
TRBJ1-1 11 . TRBV30 . CAWSSLCEAFF TGTGCCTGGAGCTCCCTGTGTGAAGCTTTCTTT
TRBJ1-2 16 . TRBV5-4 TRBD1 CASSEGQGAHHYGYTF TGTGCCAGCAGCGAGGGACAGGGGGCGCATCACTATGGCTACACCTTC
TRBJ1-2 13 . TRBV5-4 . CASSLGQLYGYTF TGTGCCAGCAGCTTGGGACAGCTCTATGGCTACACCTTC
TRBJ1-2 15 . TRBV28 . CASSLRTDYPYGYTF TGTGCCAGCAGTTTGAGGACGGACTATCCCTATGGCTACACCTTC
TRBJ2-1 16 . TRBV4-2 TRBD2 CASSPGGLAGNNEQFF TGTGCCAGCAGCCCGGGCGGACTAGCGGGAAACAATGAGCAGTTCTTC
TRBJ1-5 13 . TRBV30 . CAWGGDSNQPQHF TGTGCCTGGGGGGGCGATAGCAATCAGCCCCAGCATTTT
TRBJ2-5 13 . TRBV7-9 . CASSLGGPETQYF TGTGCCAGCAGCTTAGGGGGGCCCGAGACCCAGTACTTC
TRBJ2-1 15 . TRBV4-3 TRBD2 CASSQGLAGGNEQFF TGCGCCAGCAGCCAAGGTCTAGCGGGAGGCAATGAGCAGTTCTTC
TRBJ2-2 14 . TRBV28 . CASQAGFGTGELFF TGTGCCAGCCAAGCAGGGTTTGGGACCGGGGAGCTGTTTTTT
TRBJ2-6 15 . TRBV6-5 TRBD1 CASSKQGAGANVLTF TGTGCCAGCAGTAAACAGGGGGCTGGGGCCAACGTCCTGACTTTC
TRBJ1-5 14 once TRBV7-2 . CASSSPGSNQPQHF TGTGCCAGCAGCTCACCCGGGTCCAATCAGCCCCAGCATTTT
TRBJ2-5 16 . TRBV6-5 . CASSYSGAILPETQYF TGTGCCAGCAGTTACTCGGGGGCGATCCTGCCGGAGACCCAGTACTTC
TRBJ2-5 14 . TRBV7-2 TRBD2 CASSLSGSAETQYF TGTGCCAGCAGTTTGAGCGGGAGCGCCGAGACCCAGTACTTC
TRBJ2-1 14 . TRBV6-5 . CASSYSNGGGEQFF TGTGCCAGCAGTTACTCGAACGGAGGCGGTGAGCAGTTCTTC
TRBJ2-1 17 . TRBV19 TRBD2 CASSIIGVSGKGNEQFF TGTGCCAGTAGTATAATCGGGGTGAGCGGGAAGGGGAATGAGCAGTTCTTC
TRBJ1-1 15 . TRBV19 TRBD1 CASSIGQGRGTEAFF TGTGCCAGTAGTATCGGACAGGGAAGGGGCACTGAAGCTTTCTTT
TRBJ2-1 16 . TRBV7-8 TRBD2 CASSLLAGGSQNEQFF TGTGCCAGCAGCTTATTAGCGGGGGGGTCTCAAAATGAGCAGTTCTTC
TRBJ1-1 14 . TRBV7-3 . CASSTSRGSGEAFF TGTGCCAGCAGCACGTCGCGGGGAAGTGGTGAAGCTTTCTTT
TRBJ2-1 15 . TRBV28 TRBD2 CASSRVASGNHEQFF TGTGCCAGCAGTAGAGTGGCTAGCGGGAATCATGAGCAGTTCTTC
TRBJ2-7 14 . TRBV14 TRBD2 CASSQVLAGGEQYF TGTGCCAGCAGCCAAGTATTAGCGGGAGGAGAGCAGTACTTC
TRBJ1-4 13 . TRBV29-1 . CSVGAGVYEKLFF TGCAGCGTTGGGGCAGGGGTATATGAAAAACTGTTTTTT
TRBJ1-1 14 . TRBV5-1 TRBD1 CASSSDRRVSEAFF TGCGCCAGCAGCTCGGACAGGCGGGTATCTGAAGCTTTCTTT
TRBJ1-1 15 . TRBV28 . CASTGTGTPNTEAFF TGTGCCAGCACCGGGACCGGGACACCAAACACTGAAGCTTTCTTT
TRBJ1-5 14 . TRBV7-2 . CASSLQTGNQPQHF TGTGCCAGCAGCTTACAAACAGGCAATCAGCCCCAGCATTTT
TRBJ2-1 13 . TRBV4-2 . CASSQVSLPEQFF TGTGCCAGCAGCCAAGTTTCCCTTCCGGAGCAGTTCTTC
TRBJ2-3 15 once TRBV6-4 TRBD2 CASSGLAGNTDTQYF TGTGCCAGCAGCGGACTAGCGGGGAACACAGATACGCAGTATTTT
TRBJ2-1 14 . TRBV6-1 . CASGGDIVYNEQFF TGTGCCAGTGGGGGGGACATTGTCTACAATGAGCAGTTCTTC
TRBJ1-4 14 . TRBV19 . CASSRGFVAEKLFF TGTGCCAGTAGTAGAGGGTTTGTGGCTGAAAAACTGTTTTTT
TRBJ2-2 13 once TRBV18 . CASSPASTGELFF TGTGCCAGCTCACCAGCGAGCACCGGGGAGCTGTTTTTT
TRBJ2-7 17 . TRBV30 . CAWNPLDWGESPYEQYF TGTGCCTGGAACCCCCTTGACTGGGGAGAGAGTCCCTACGAGCAGTACTTC
TRBJ2-5 13 . TRBV30 . CAWSRRARETQYF TGTGCCTGGAGTCGCAGGGCACGAGAGACCCAGTACTTC
TRBJ2-7 15 . TRBV6-1 TRBD1 CASSESDRGPYEQYF TGTGCCAGCAGTGAATCGGACAGGGGACCCTACGAGCAGTACTTC
TRBJ1-2 14 . TRBV6-5 TRBD1 CASTRDRGLNGYTF TGTGCCAGCACCCGGGACAGGGGGCTGAATGGCTACACCTTC
TRBJ2-1 15 . TRBV18 TRBD1 CASSLDRDAYNEQFF TGTGCCAGCTCTTTGGACAGGGACGCCTACAATGAGCAGTTCTTC
TRBJ2-1 15 . TRBV7-6 TRBD2 CASSLYQRDVNEQFF TGTGCCAGCAGCTTATACCAGCGGGATGTAAATGAGCAGTTCTTC
TRBJ2-3 12 . TRBV6-6 . CASSLGVDTQYF TGTGCCAGCAGTCTCGGGGTGGATACGCAGTATTTT
TRBJ2-1 14 . TRBV10-1 . CASSDNFGSSEQFF TGCGCCAGCAGTGATAATTTTGGCTCAAGTGAGCAGTTCTTC
TRBJ2-3 14 few TRBV5-1 . CASSLAGGTDTQYF TGCGCCAGCAGCTTGGCGGGGGGCACAGATACGCAGTATTTT
TRBJ1-1 15 few TRBV5-1 . CASSPAGARNTEAFF TGCGCCAGCAGCCCCGCAGGGGCCCGGAACACTGAAGCTTTCTTT
TRBJ2-7 14 few TRBV5-1 . CASSLATPRDEQYF TGCGCCAGCAGCTTGGCGACTCCGCGGGACGAGCAGTACTTC
TRBJ2-7 16 . TRBV5-1 . CASSLSSGGLSYEQYF TGCGCCAGCAGCCTAAGCAGTGGGGGACTCTCCTACGAGCAGTACTTC
TRBJ2-3 13 . TRBV10-2 TRBD2 CATLAGSSYTQYF TGCGCCACCTTAGCGGGAAGTTCTTATACGCAGTATTTT
TRBJ1-3 16 . TRBV7-2 . CASSLVGRQAGNTIYF TGTGCCAGCAGCTTAGTGGGTAGACAGGCTGGAAACACCATATATTTT
TRBJ2-1 14 . TRBV5-1 TRBD1 CASSLGQVAGEQFF TGCGCCAGCAGCTTAGGACAGGTGGCGGGTGAGCAGTTCTTC
TRBJ2-1 12 . TRBV28 . CASSYSHNEQFF TGTGCCAGCAGTTACAGCCACAATGAGCAGTTCTTC
TRBJ2-7 15 . TRBV5-4 TRBD1 CASRPRTGESYEQYF TGTGCCAGCAGGCCACGGACAGGGGAATCCTACGAGCAGTACTTC
TRBJ2-6 13 . TRBV5-8 . CASKYSGANVLTF TGTGCCAGCAAATACTCTGGGGCCAACGTCCTGACTTTC
TRBJ2-6 16 . TRBV18 TRBD1 CASSPEGGSRANVLTF TGTGCCAGCTCACCCGAAGGGGGCTCCAGGGCCAACGTCCTGACTTTC
TRBJ2-3 17 . TRBV5-1 TRBD1 CASSIASPGQGADTQYF TGCGCCAGCAGCATTGCTTCCCCGGGACAGGGGGCAGATACGCAGTATTTT
TRBJ2-5 15 . TRBV18 TRBD2 CASSEVAGVVETQYF TGTGCCAGCTCAGAAGTAGCGGGAGTGGTAGAGACCCAGTACTTC
TRBJ2-5 15 . TRBV7-6 TRBD1 CASSSPGQPQETQYF TGTGCCAGCAGCTCTCCGGGACAGCCGCAAGAGACCCAGTACTTC